This T cell receptor beta chain stems from a study of T-cell memory formation after mild COVID-19. In germline, CDR1 is SEHNR, CDR2 FQNEAQ (reference sequence). The CDR3 is made up of 17 amino acids. The J segment lost 11 bases and the V segment lost 4 bases, leaving 18 bases of the junction unmatched. In TCRdb, the 5' RACE reads were re-called with MiXCR into one record per CDR3 protein. The repertoire holds about 300,000 distinct CDR3 sequences, with 19% as singletons. This clonotype was recorded at least ten times. This chain connects TRBV7-9 to TRBJ1-1, with 11 bases that match TRBD1. The receptor was isolated from a man aged 18 to 29 who had mild COVID-19 (a few samples of this study predate the infection). Cell type and time point are not known. Sequenced: PBMCs or a T cell subset sorted from them (not recorded which). In nucleotides, the CDR3 is TGTGCCAGCAGCTCTGCTATTCCGGGACAGGGGGACGATCGGGCTTTCTTT. The encoded protein is CASSSAIPGQGDDRAFF. Combining the CDR3 with reference TRBV7-9 and TRBJ1-1 gives the whole variable domain DTGVSQNPRHKITKRGQNVTFRCDPISEHNRLYWYRQTLGQGPEFLTYFQNEAQLEKSRLLSDRFSAERPKGSFSTLEIQRTEQGDSAMYLCASSSAIPGQGDDRAFFGQGTRLTVV.